The 16 T cell receptor beta chains presented below share a single source sample, sequenced in a study of T-cell memory formation after mild COVID-19. TCRdb independently ran MiXCR on the 5' RACE reads; one entry per CDR3 protein. Of about 210,000 distinct CDR3 sequences in the sample, 27% are singletons; the top ten hold 11%. Sequencing was carried out using PBMCs or a T cell subset sorted from them (not recorded which). These receptor sequences come from an adult woman who had mild COVID-19 (a few samples of this study predate the infection). Cell type and time point are not known.

This clonotype was detected only a few times. The rearrangement uses TRBV5-1 and TRBJ2-5; D perhaps matches TRBD2 (5 bases). The germline V gene encodes CDR1 SGHRS and CDR2 YFSETQ. The CDR3 has 15 residues. Deletions cut 4 bases from V and 2 bases from J, with 15 bases between. This CDR3 reads CASSPQTGVQETQYF. The DNA of the CDR3 is TGCGCCAGCAGCCCCCAAACCGGGGTTCAAGAGACCCAGTACTTC. The whole variable domain, remainder taken from reference TRBV5-1 and TRBJ2-5, is KAGVTQTPRYLIKTRGQQVTLSCSPISGHRSVSWYQQTPGQGLQFLFEYFSETQRNKGNFPGRFSGRQFSNSRSEMNVSTLELGDSALYLCASSPQTGVQETQYFGPGTRLLVL.

On this clonotype itself: Compared with germline, one end of the junction differs, possibly owing to a read error. V and J are TRBV7-7 and TRBJ2-5; D perhaps matches TRBD1 (6 bases). The CDR3 length is 14 residues. Germline CDR1 reads SSHAT; CDR2 reads FNYEAQ (reference sequence). As DNA, the CDR3 is TGTGCTAGCAGCCGGGACACCAGGCAAGAGACCCAGTACTTC. It yields the protein CASSRDTRQETQYF.

V and J are TRBV12-3 or TRBV12-4 and TRBJ2-3; 10 nucleotides align to TRBD2. V was pared by 11 bases and J by 2 bases, with 4 bases of the junction left unmatched. The CDR3 is 13 amino acids. The CDR3 nucleotides read TGTGCCCTAGCGGGGGCTACCACAGATACGCAGTATTTT. As protein: CALAGATTDTQYF.

This clonotype was picked up many times. The gene calls are TRBV9 and TRBJ2-2; 9 nucleotides line up with TRBD2. In germline, CDR1 is SGDLS, CDR2 YYNGEE. This CDR3 has 20 residues. With V trimmed by 4 bases and J by 4 bases, 20 bases remained unmatched. The CDR3 coding sequence is TGTGCCAGCAGCCCGAAGACATCCCAGTGGGTTAGCGGGAGCACCGGGGAGCTGTTTTTT. Residues: CASSPKTSQWVSGSTGELFF.

The chain uses TRBV7-8 and TRBJ2-4; D remains ambiguous. The CDR3 has 16 residues. Germline CDR1 SGHVS, CDR2 FQNEAQ. V lost 1 base and J 0 bases, leaving 10 bases between the germline ends. CDR3: CASSLERALAKNIQYF. The CDR3 coding sequence is TGTGCCAGCAGCTTAGAGAGAGCACTAGCCAAAAACATTCAGTACTTC.

The rearrangement joins TRBV5-1 to TRBJ2-1, with no clear D. V was pared by 4 bases and J by 8 bases, with 16 bases between. The CDR3 is 14 amino acids. Germline values: CDR1 SGHRS, CDR2 YFSETQ. The CDR3 here is CASSPMPSLDEQFF. As DNA, the CDR3 is TGCGCCAGCAGCCCGATGCCCAGTTTGGATGAGCAGTTCTTC.

This clonotype showed up just a few times. The rearrangement links TRBV7-2 to TRBJ2-1; 9 positions agree with TRBD1. V lost 4 bases, J lost 8 bases, and 0 bases stayed unmatched. The CDR3 has 12 residues. Looked up from germline, CDR1 is SGHTA and CDR2 is FQGNSA. The CDR3 DNA reads TGTGCCAGCAGCTGGACAGGGGATGAGCAGTTCTTC. Translated: CASSWTGDEQFF.

This chain connects TRBV5-5 to TRBJ2-5; weak D call: TRBD1 (6 bases). V was trimmed by 5 bases and J by 5 bases, leaving 19 bases between them. The CDR3 is 15 amino acids. Germline V CDR1 and CDR2: SGHKS, YYEKEE (reference sequence). CDR3 in amino acids: CASRPTPGAIETQYF. The CDR3 DNA sequence: TGTGCCAGCAGACCGACGCCAGGGGCTATCGAGACCCAGTACTTC. Together with reference TRBV5-5 and TRBJ2-5, the CDR3 gives the full variable domain: DAGVTQSPTHLIKTRGQQVTLRCSPISGHKSVSWYQQVLGQGPQFIFQYYEKEERGRGNFPDRFSARQFPNYSSELNVNALLLGDSALYLCASRPTPGAIETQYFGPGTRLLVL.

The V gene is TRBV28, the J gene TRBJ2-7; no definite D call. V lost 7 bases, J lost 2 bases, and 18 bases lay in between. Per the germline V gene, CDR1 is MDHEN and CDR2 is SYDVKM. The CDR3 totals 15 residues. The DNA for the CDR3 is TGTGCCAGCAACCCTTGGTTAAGGGCCCCCTACGAGCAGTACTTC. Protein sequence: CASNPWLRAPYEQYF.

This clonotype has just a few counts. The rearrangement joins TRBV7-9 to TRBJ2-2; D could derive from TRBD1 or TRBD2 (5 bases each). Trimming removed 11 bases from V and 6 bases from J, with 16 bases in between. CDR3 size: 13 residues. Germline CDR1 is SEHNR and CDR2 is FQNEAQ (reference sequence). Here the CDR3 reads CASDGTTAGELFF. CDR3 nucleotide sequence: TGTGCCTCGGACGGGACGACCGCCGGGGAGCTGTTTTTT.

This clonotype was counted a few times. The rearrangement uses TRBV28 and TRBJ1-1, with 7 positions matching TRBD1. J lost 1 base, V lost 4 bases, and 3 bases had no gene match. In germline, CDR1 is MDHEN, CDR2 SYDVKM. The CDR3 loop spans 14 amino acids. The CDR3 is CASSWTGKNTEAFF. CDR3 DNA: TGTGCCAGCAGTTGGACAGGAAAGAACACTGAAGCTTTCTTT.

The CDR3 region is CSIHPRQSTEAFF. CDR3 in DNA: TGCAGCATCCACCCTAGGCAGAGTACTGAAGCTTTCTTT. The rearrangement uses TRBV29-1 and TRBJ1-1; D ambiguous. V gave up 8 bases and J gave up 5 bases, with 18 bases separating them. The germline gives CDR1 SQVTM, CDR2 ANQGSEA. This CDR3 has 13 amino acids.

This clonotype was seen once. The chain uses TRBV5-1 and TRBJ2-5; 8 bases agree with TRBD2. CDR1 is SGHRS and CDR2 is YFSETQ in the germline V gene. V was clipped by 4 bases and J by 1 base; unmatched bases: 3. CDR3 length: 14 residues. CDR3 in DNA: TGCGCCAGCAGCGCCGGGACTAGCCAAGAGACCCAGTACTTC. Translating it yields CASSAGTSQETQYF. Drawing the rest from reference TRBV5-1 and TRBJ2-5, the complete variable domain is KAGVTQTPRYLIKTRGQQVTLSCSPISGHRSVSWYQQTPGQGLQFLFEYFSETQRNKGNFPGRFSGRQFSNSRSEMNVSTLELGDSALYLCASSAGTSQETQYFGPGTRLLVL.

The chain links TRBV15 to TRBJ1-5; perhaps TRBD1 as D (5 bases). Germline values: CDR1 LNHNV, CDR2 YYDKDF (reference sequence). The CDR3 covers 18 residues. V lost 2 bases and J lost 2, with 19 bases in between. The CDR3 loop is CATSRSDAGVTRNQPQHF. Written as DNA, the CDR3 is TGTGCCACCAGCAGATCAGACGCGGGGGTGACGCGCAATCAGCCCCAGCATTTT.

This sequence joins TRBV12-3 or TRBV12-4 and TRBJ2-2, with TRBD2 matching 12 bases. The CDR3 is 19 amino acids. Trimming cost V 4 bases and J 0 bases; bases outside gene matches: 9. Here the CDR3 reads CASSSDDTSGGPNTGELFF. The CDR3 nucleotides are TGTGCCAGCAGTTCCGACGACACTAGCGGGGGGCCGAACACCGGGGAGCTGTTTTTT.

This clonotype occurred a few times. J is TRBJ1-5 and V is TRBV6-1, with a weak D call TRBD1 (5 bases). The CDR3 totals 14 residues. With 4 bases removed from V and 0 bases from J, the gap between germline ends came to 7 bases. CDR1 and CDR2 (germline): MNHNS, SASEGT. The CDR3 DNA is TGTGCCAGCAGTGGACAGTATAGCAATCAGCCCCAGCATTTT. It is translated as CASSGQYSNQPQHF.